Listed here are 6 T cell receptor beta chains from one sample, sequenced in a study of blood T cell repertoires in COVID-19. Generated by immunoSEQ multiplex PCR, the TCRdb table keeps only in-frame clones and is missing some. The profile shows approximately 49,000 clones, approximately 70% of them singletons. The material sequenced was peripheral blood. The origin of the receptors is a woman in her 70s with acute or convalescent COVID-19.

The V and J genes are TRBV7-8 and TRBJ2-1; 7 nucleotides line up with TRBD2. Germline values: CDR1 SGHVS, CDR2 FQNEAQ. Trimming cost V 2 bases and J 1 base; bases outside gene matches: 2. The CDR3 is made up of 15 amino acids. CDR3 in amino acids: CASSLLGRSYNEQFF. In nucleotides, the CDR3 is TGTGCCAGCAGCTTACTCGGGAGGTCCTACAATGAGCAGTTCTTC.

This clone was detected ten times or more. This rearrangement joins TRBV19 to TRBJ1-6; D gene unclear. This CDR3 region has 13 residues. The V gene lost 8 bases and the J gene lost 8 bases, with 13 bases spanning the gap. CDR1 is LNHDA, CDR2 SQIVND, per germline (reference sequence). The CDR3 coding sequence is TGTGCCAGTTCCCGTGGCAGCGATTCACCCCTCCACTTT. Its translation: CASSRGSDSPLHF.

The sample holds a few counts of this clone. CDR3 region: CASSPSGGASDTQYF. DNA for the CDR3: TGTGCCAGCAGTCCTAGCGGGGGGGCTTCAGATACGCAGTATTTT. The chain recombines TRBV9 with TRBJ2-3; the match to TRBD2 covers 12 bases. V gave up 5 bases and J gave up 4 bases; unmatched junction bases: 5. This CDR3 region has 15 residues. From germline, CDR1 is SGDLS and CDR2 YYNGEE.

The chain couples TRBV5-5 to TRBJ2-3; D not certain. Germline assignment: CDR1 SGHKS and CDR2 YYEKEE (reference sequence). The V and J ends lost 2 bases and 3 bases respectively, with 13 bases between them. The CDR3 covers 15 residues. CDR3 sequence (DNA): TGTGCCAGCAGCTTCTTGTGGGCTGGGACAGATACGCAGTATTTT. Protein sequence: CASSFLWAGTDTQYF.

Only one count was recorded for this clone. J is TRBJ1-5 and V is TRBV28, with TRBD1 as a possible D gene (6 bases). Looked up from germline, CDR1 is MDHEN and CDR2 is SYDVKM. V lost 3 bases and J 5 bases, leaving 11 bases between the germline ends. This CDR3 is built from 14 residues. CDR3: CASSFAGADQPQHF. CDR3 coding DNA: TGTGCCAGCAGTTTTGCAGGGGCCGATCAGCCCCAGCATTTT.

The chain recombines TRBV4-1 with TRBJ1-3, with D possibly being TRBD1 (5 bases). Germline lookup yields CDR1 MGHRA and CDR2 YSYEKL. This CDR3 has 16 amino acids. The V gene lost 0 bases and the J gene lost 2 bases, with 11 bases spanning the gap. The CDR3 bases are TGCGCCAGCAGCCAAGATCGCGGCAGGGCTGGAAACACCATATATTTT. This codes for CASSQDRGRAGNTIYF.